These T cell receptor beta chains were read from a single sample in a study of CD8 T cells in ankylosing spondylitis. TCRdb reprocessed the 5' RACE reads with MiXCR, giving one entry per CDR3 protein. The sample holds approximately 200,000 distinct CDR3 sequences, roughly 13% seen once. Material: blood, either unsorted or a sorted T cell fraction (not recorded which). These TCRs come from a male donor with ankylosing spondylitis or in good health (not recorded which). The CDR3 runs from the conserved cysteine through the conserved F or W. D genes are given only for firm matches. Where a row states a size, it is once, few, many or the class of an expanded clone; other rows omit it.

d_call	clone_size	v_call	j_call	cdr3_nt	cdr3_aa
TRBD2	many	TRBV5-1	TRBJ2-2	TGCGCCAGCAGCTTTGGTGAGGCGGGAGGAGGGACCGGGGAGCTGTTTTTT	CASSFGEAGGGTGELFF
TRBD1	few	TRBV3-1	TRBJ1-2	TGTGCCGGGAGGGGGCAGATAGGTGGCTACACCTTC	CAGRGQIGGYTF
TRBD1	few	TRBV4-2	TRBJ1-1	TGTGCCAGCACCCCGCCAGGGGGGCGGCCTGAAGCTTTCTTT	CASTPPGGRPEAFF
-	few	TRBV12-3/TRBV12-4	TRBJ1-2	TGTGCCAGCAGCCCAGGGCCAGGGAGCTATGGCTACACCTTC	CASSPGPGSYGYTF
TRBD1	-	TRBV20-1	TRBJ2-7	TGCAGTGCTACTCCGGGACAGGGGACCTACGAGCAGTACTTC	CSATPGQGTYEQYF
TRBD2	-	TRBV5-1	TRBJ2-7	TGCGCCAGCAGCTTTCCAGCGGGAGAATCGGAGCAGTACTTC	CASSFPAGESEQYF
TRBD2	-	TRBV11-2	TRBJ2-5	TGTGCCAGCAGTTATTCTAGCGGGAGCAGGGAGACCCAGTACTTC	CASSYSSGSRETQYF
TRBD2	few	TRBV6-4	TRBJ2-1	TGTGCCAGCAGTGACTCGGGAGGGTACAATGAGCAGTTCTTC	CASSDSGGYNEQFF
TRBD2	many	TRBV12-3/TRBV12-4	TRBJ2-7	TGTGCCAGCAGCCTCGGGACTAGCGGGTGGGCCTACGAGCAGTACTTC	CASSLGTSGWAYEQYF
-	few	TRBV11-3	TRBJ2-7	TGTGCCAGCAGCTTGGACGACACCAACGAGCAGTACTTC	CASSLDDTNEQYF
-	few	TRBV5-1	TRBJ1-4	TGCGCCAGCAGTCTTTCGACGTCAACTAATGAAAAACTGTTTTTT	CASSLSTSTNEKLFF
TRBD2	few	TRBV27	TRBJ2-7	TGTGCCAGCAGTTTATACAGCGGGAGGGACGAGCAGTACTTC	CASSLYSGRDEQYF
-	few	TRBV6-6	TRBJ1-1	TGTGCCAGCAGGCCAGTAGACAACACTGAAGCTTTCTTT	CASRPVDNTEAFF
-	-	TRBV4-1	TRBJ1-2	TGCGCCAGCAGCCACACAGGGATGAACTATGGCTACACCTTC	CASSHTGMNYGYTF